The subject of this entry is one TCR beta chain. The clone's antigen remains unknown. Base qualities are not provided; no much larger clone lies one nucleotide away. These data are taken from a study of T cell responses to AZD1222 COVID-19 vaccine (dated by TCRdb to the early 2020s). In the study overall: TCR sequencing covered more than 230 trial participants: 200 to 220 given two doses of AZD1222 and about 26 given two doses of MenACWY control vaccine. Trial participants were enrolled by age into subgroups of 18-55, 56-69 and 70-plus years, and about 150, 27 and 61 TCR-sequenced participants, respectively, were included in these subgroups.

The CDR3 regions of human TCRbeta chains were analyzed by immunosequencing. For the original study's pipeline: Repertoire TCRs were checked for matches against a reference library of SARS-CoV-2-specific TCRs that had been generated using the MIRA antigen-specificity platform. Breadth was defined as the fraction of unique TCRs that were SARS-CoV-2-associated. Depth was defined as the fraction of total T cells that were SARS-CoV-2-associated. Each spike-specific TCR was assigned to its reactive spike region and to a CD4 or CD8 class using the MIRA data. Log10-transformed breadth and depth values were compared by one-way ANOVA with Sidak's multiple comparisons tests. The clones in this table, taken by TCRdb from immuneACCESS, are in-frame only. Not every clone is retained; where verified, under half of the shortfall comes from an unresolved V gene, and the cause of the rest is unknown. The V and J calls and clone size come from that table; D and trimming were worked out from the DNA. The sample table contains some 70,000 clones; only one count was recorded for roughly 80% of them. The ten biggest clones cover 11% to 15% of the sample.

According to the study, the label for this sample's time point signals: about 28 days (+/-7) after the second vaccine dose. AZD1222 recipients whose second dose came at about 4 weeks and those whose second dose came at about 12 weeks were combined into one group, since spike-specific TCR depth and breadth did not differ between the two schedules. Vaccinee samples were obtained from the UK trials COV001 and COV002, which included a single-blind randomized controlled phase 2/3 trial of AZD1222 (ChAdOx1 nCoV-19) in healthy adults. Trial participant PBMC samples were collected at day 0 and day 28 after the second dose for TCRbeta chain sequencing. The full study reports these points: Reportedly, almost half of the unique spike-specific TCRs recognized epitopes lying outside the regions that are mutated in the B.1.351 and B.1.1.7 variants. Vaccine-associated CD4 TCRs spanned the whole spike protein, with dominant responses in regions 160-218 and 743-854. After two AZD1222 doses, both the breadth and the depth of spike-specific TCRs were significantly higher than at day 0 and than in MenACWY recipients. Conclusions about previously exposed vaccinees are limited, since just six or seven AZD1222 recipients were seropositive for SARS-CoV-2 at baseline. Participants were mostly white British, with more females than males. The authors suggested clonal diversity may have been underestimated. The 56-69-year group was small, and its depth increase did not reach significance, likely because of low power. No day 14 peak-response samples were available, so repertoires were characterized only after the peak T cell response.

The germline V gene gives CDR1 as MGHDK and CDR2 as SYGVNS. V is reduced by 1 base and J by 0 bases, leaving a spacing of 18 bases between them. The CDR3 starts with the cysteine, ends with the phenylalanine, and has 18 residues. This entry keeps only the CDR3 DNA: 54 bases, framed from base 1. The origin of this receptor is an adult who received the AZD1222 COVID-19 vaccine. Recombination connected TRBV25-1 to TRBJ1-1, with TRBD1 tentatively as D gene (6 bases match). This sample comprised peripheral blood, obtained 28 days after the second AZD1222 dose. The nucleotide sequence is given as TGTGCCAGCAGTGAATTTACCGGACAGACTTATATGAACACTGAAGCTTTCTTT. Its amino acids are CASSEFTGQTYMNTEAFF.